This is a list of T cell receptor beta chains from one sample in a study of T cell repertoires in cytomegalovirus infection. These receptors are not linked to any known antigen. TCRdb reanalysed the reads using MiXCR and keeps one entry per CDR3 protein. The table records some 320,000 distinct CDR3 sequences, almost 30% of them present only once. The material was cultured PBMCs, obtained from culture after CMV antigen stimulation. The receptors were sampled from a human donor in good health (CMV status not recorded). Some clones in this sample may be carry-over from other donors' samples. Both conserved end residues are part of each CDR3. The order of the fields is D gene, V gene, J gene, clone size, CDR3 protein, CDR3 DNA. D genes are given only for firm matches. Not all rows give a size; the values are once, few, many and, for expanded clones, a class.

d_call: .
v_call: TRBV7-2
j_call: TRBJ1-6
clone_size: .
cdr3_aa: CASSSGTRWNSPLHF
cdr3_nt: TGTGCCAGCAGCTCAGGTACACGGTGGAATTCACCCCTCCACTTT

d_call: .
v_call: TRBV7-3
j_call: TRBJ1-1
clone_size: .
cdr3_aa: CASSFGRSSTEAFF
cdr3_nt: TGTGCCAGCAGCTTTGGGCGTTCCTCCACTGAAGCTTTCTTT

d_call: TRBD2
v_call: TRBV12-3/TRBV12-4
j_call: TRBJ2-7
clone_size: .
cdr3_aa: CASSFELAGLDEQYF
cdr3_nt: TGTGCCAGCAGTTTTGAACTAGCGGGATTGGACGAGCAGTACTTC

d_call: .
v_call: TRBV7-6
j_call: TRBJ1-3
clone_size: .
cdr3_aa: CASSLAQGHSGNTIYF
cdr3_nt: TGTGCCAGCAGCTTAGCCCAGGGACACTCTGGAAACACCATATATTTT

d_call: .
v_call: TRBV12-3/TRBV12-4
j_call: TRBJ2-3
clone_size: .
cdr3_aa: CASSFVGGNLDTQYF
cdr3_nt: TGTGCCAGCAGTTTTGTAGGAGGGAATTTAGATACGCAGTATTTT

d_call: .
v_call: TRBV18
j_call: TRBJ1-1
clone_size: .
cdr3_aa: CASSPGQDWEAFF
cdr3_nt: TGTGCCAGCTCACCAGGTCAGGATTGGGAAGCTTTCTTT

d_call: .
v_call: TRBV30
j_call: TRBJ1-3
clone_size: .
cdr3_aa: CAWAGIHSGNTIYF
cdr3_nt: TGTGCCTGGGCCGGGATTCACTCTGGAAACACCATATATTTT

d_call: .
v_call: TRBV12-3/TRBV12-4
j_call: TRBJ1-5
clone_size: many
cdr3_aa: CASSPRGGGNQPQHF
cdr3_nt: TGTGCCAGCAGTCCTCGGGGGGGCGGGAATCAGCCCCAGCATTTT

d_call: TRBD2
v_call: TRBV20-1
j_call: TRBJ2-4
clone_size: .
cdr3_aa: CSAGLAGEAKNIQYF
cdr3_nt: TGCAGTGCCGGACTAGCGGGGGAGGCCAAAAACATTCAGTACTTC

d_call: .
v_call: TRBV7-3
j_call: TRBJ2-7
clone_size: many
cdr3_aa: CASSPTPAREQYF
cdr3_nt: TGTGCCAGCAGCCCGACCCCCGCCAGGGAGCAGTACTTC

d_call: .
v_call: TRBV10-3
j_call: TRBJ2-3
clone_size: .
cdr3_aa: CAISGRIRGTDTQYF
cdr3_nt: TGTGCCATCAGTGGCCGGATCCGTGGGACAGATACGCAGTATTTT

d_call: .
v_call: TRBV4-1
j_call: TRBJ1-1
clone_size: .
cdr3_aa: CASSQGIHLSTEAFF
cdr3_nt: TGCGCCAGCAGCCAAGGGATACACTTGAGCACTGAAGCTTTCTTT

d_call: .
v_call: TRBV7-9
j_call: TRBJ1-4
clone_size: many
cdr3_aa: CASSSYRKGNEKLFF
cdr3_nt: TGTGCCAGCAGCTCTTACCGGAAGGGCAATGAAAAACTGTTTTTT

d_call: .
v_call: TRBV4-1
j_call: TRBJ1-2
clone_size: .
cdr3_aa: CASSPLSVSYGYTF
cdr3_nt: TGCGCCAGCAGCCCTCTATCCGTAAGCTATGGCTACACCTTC

d_call: .
v_call: TRBV28
j_call: TRBJ2-7
clone_size: .
cdr3_aa: CASSSPGTRDGEQYF
cdr3_nt: TGTGCCAGCAGTTCACCCGGGACCCGGGACGGGGAGCAGTACTTC

d_call: TRBD1
v_call: TRBV28
j_call: TRBJ2-1
clone_size: .
cdr3_aa: CASSLFRGFLYEQFF
cdr3_nt: TGTGCCAGCAGTTTGTTCAGGGGGTTTTTGTATGAGCAGTTCTTC

d_call: .
v_call: TRBV7-9
j_call: TRBJ2-1
clone_size: .
cdr3_aa: CATGTGLYNEQFF
cdr3_nt: TGTGCCACCGGCACAGGGTTGTACAATGAGCAGTTCTTC

d_call: .
v_call: TRBV5-1
j_call: TRBJ1-2
clone_size: .
cdr3_aa: CASSLSDGTYGYTF
cdr3_nt: TGCGCCAGCAGCCTCAGTGACGGGACCTATGGCTACACCTTC

d_call: TRBD1
v_call: TRBV6-6
j_call: TRBJ1-1
clone_size: .
cdr3_aa: CASSYGTGDRNTEAFF
cdr3_nt: TGTGCCAGCAGTTACGGGACAGGGGATCGGAACACTGAAGCTTTCTTT

d_call: .
v_call: TRBV28
j_call: TRBJ1-2
clone_size: .
cdr3_aa: CASSLGLGTLSNYGYTF
cdr3_nt: TGTGCCAGCAGTTTGGGCTTGGGGACACTTAGCAACTATGGCTACACCTTC

d_call: TRBD1
v_call: TRBV7-8
j_call: TRBJ1-2
clone_size: few
cdr3_aa: CASSSHRGPIGGYTF
cdr3_nt: TGTGCCAGCAGCTCCCACAGGGGCCCAATCGGGGGCTACACCTTC

d_call: .
v_call: TRBV12-3/TRBV12-4
j_call: TRBJ1-1
clone_size: few
cdr3_aa: CASSLGLGRAEAFF
cdr3_nt: TGTGCCAGCAGTTTGGGTCTTGGGAGGGCTGAAGCTTTCTTT

d_call: .
v_call: TRBV13
j_call: TRBJ2-1
clone_size: .
cdr3_aa: CASRSQGEQFF
cdr3_nt: TGTGCCAGCAGATCTCAGGGGGAGCAGTTCTTC

d_call: .
v_call: TRBV19
j_call: TRBJ2-1
clone_size: few
cdr3_aa: CASSSGTVRRNEQFF
cdr3_nt: TGTGCCAGTAGTAGCGGGACGGTACGGCGCAATGAGCAGTTCTTC

d_call: TRBD1
v_call: TRBV7-3
j_call: TRBJ2-3
clone_size: few
cdr3_aa: CASSKTGTGTFTDTQYF
cdr3_nt: TGTGCCAGCAGCAAAACCGGGACAGGGACCTTCACAGATACGCAGTATTTT

d_call: .
v_call: TRBV12-3/TRBV12-4
j_call: TRBJ2-7
clone_size: few
cdr3_aa: CASSISGPPSEQYF
cdr3_nt: TGTGCCAGCAGTATTAGCGGCCCCCCTTCCGAGCAGTACTTC

d_call: .
v_call: TRBV3-1
j_call: TRBJ2-1
clone_size: .
cdr3_aa: CASSQALDHEQFF
cdr3_nt: TGTGCCAGCAGCCAAGCACTAGATCATGAGCAGTTCTTC

d_call: .
v_call: TRBV28
j_call: TRBJ2-1
clone_size: few
cdr3_aa: CASRPPTENNEQFF
cdr3_nt: TGTGCCAGCAGGCCCCCGACAGAAAACAATGAGCAGTTCTTC

d_call: .
v_call: TRBV29-1
j_call: TRBJ2-7
clone_size: .
cdr3_aa: CSVLDGTYEQYF
cdr3_nt: TGCAGCGTTTTGGACGGAACCTACGAGCAGTACTTC

d_call: TRBD2
v_call: TRBV7-9
j_call: TRBJ2-1
clone_size: .
cdr3_aa: CASSLGLAGGPKVNEQFF
cdr3_nt: TGTGCCAGCAGCCTGGGACTAGCGGGAGGGCCGAAGGTAAATGAGCAGTTCTTC

d_call: TRBD2
v_call: TRBV20-1
j_call: TRBJ2-1
clone_size: .
cdr3_aa: CSAISRDIRNSGRHNEQFF
cdr3_nt: TGCAGTGCTATCAGTCGGGACATCAGAAATAGCGGGAGGCACAATGAGCAGTTCTTC

d_call: .
v_call: TRBV19
j_call: TRBJ1-2
clone_size: .
cdr3_aa: CASSIGLSTAYRRNYGYTF
cdr3_nt: TGTGCCAGTAGTATAGGGCTTTCGACAGCCTACCGTCGTAACTATGGCTACACCTTC

d_call: TRBD1
v_call: TRBV2
j_call: TRBJ2-5
clone_size: .
cdr3_aa: CASSRDRAYQETQYF
cdr3_nt: TGTGCCAGCAGTAGGGACAGGGCGTACCAAGAGACCCAGTACTTC

d_call: .
v_call: TRBV9
j_call: TRBJ2-2
clone_size: .
cdr3_aa: CASSVRTGQNTGELFF
cdr3_nt: TGTGCCAGCAGCGTCCGAACCGGTCAGAACACCGGGGAGCTGTTTTTT

d_call: .
v_call: TRBV7-8
j_call: TRBJ2-3
clone_size: .
cdr3_aa: CASSLEAGPGLSTDTQYF
cdr3_nt: TGTGCCAGCAGCTTAGAGGCCGGGCCTGGCCTTTCCACAGATACGCAGTATTTT

d_call: .
v_call: TRBV25-1
j_call: TRBJ2-1
clone_size: .
cdr3_aa: CASSGVHTAGPLKTPSYNEQFF
cdr3_nt: TGTGCCAGCAGTGGGGTCCACACCGCGGGACCTCTAAAAACGCCCTCCTACAATGAGCAGTTCTTC

d_call: TRBD1
v_call: TRBV5-8
j_call: TRBJ2-7
clone_size: .
cdr3_aa: CASSLAGTGRYEQYF
cdr3_nt: TGTGCCAGCAGCTTGGCCGGGACAGGGCGGTACGAGCAGTACTTC

d_call: TRBD1
v_call: TRBV7-9
j_call: TRBJ2-5
clone_size: few
cdr3_aa: CASSPGQGWEETQYF
cdr3_nt: TGTGCCAGCAGCCCGGGACAGGGTTGGGAAGAGACCCAGTACTTC

d_call: .
v_call: TRBV19
j_call: TRBJ1-1
clone_size: .
cdr3_aa: CASSPSRTENTEAFF
cdr3_nt: TGTGCCAGTAGTCCTTCTCGGACAGAGAACACTGAAGCTTTCTTT

d_call: .
v_call: TRBV7-9
j_call: TRBJ1-5
clone_size: .
cdr3_aa: CASSLGSAGNQPQHF
cdr3_nt: TGTGCCAGCAGCTTAGGTTCCGCGGGCAATCAGCCCCAGCATTTT

d_call: .
v_call: TRBV6-1
j_call: TRBJ1-5
clone_size: many
cdr3_aa: CASSEGWGRVNQPQHF
cdr3_nt: TGTGCCAGCAGTGAAGGATGGGGACGGGTCAATCAGCCCCAGCATTTT

d_call: TRBD1
v_call: TRBV19
j_call: TRBJ1-5
clone_size: .
cdr3_aa: CASSTPTGLNQPQHF
cdr3_nt: TGTGCCAGTAGTACCCCGACAGGGTTGAATCAGCCCCAGCATTTT

d_call: TRBD2
v_call: TRBV20-1
j_call: TRBJ2-7
clone_size: .
cdr3_aa: CSARDLQLAITYEQYF
cdr3_nt: TGCAGTGCTAGAGATCTGCAACTAGCGATTACCTACGAGCAGTACTTC

d_call: .
v_call: TRBV7-4
j_call: TRBJ2-7
clone_size: .
cdr3_aa: CASSSPRQATYEQYF
cdr3_nt: TGTGCCAGCAGCTCGCCGAGACAGGCCACCTACGAGCAGTACTTC

d_call: .
v_call: TRBV6-1
j_call: TRBJ1-6
clone_size: few
cdr3_aa: CATRPGHLLWPYNSPLHF
cdr3_nt: TGTGCCACCAGACCGGGACACCTCCTTTGGCCCTATAATTCACCCCTCCACTTT

d_call: .
v_call: TRBV4-2
j_call: TRBJ1-1
clone_size: .
cdr3_aa: CASSQGEGSRDTEAFF
cdr3_nt: TGTGCCAGCAGCCAAGGGGAGGGGTCTAGGGACACTGAAGCTTTCTTT

d_call: .
v_call: TRBV7-8
j_call: TRBJ1-5
clone_size: .
cdr3_aa: CASSLAVDPRDDQPQHF
cdr3_nt: TGTGCCAGCAGCTTAGCAGTTGACCCTAGAGACGATCAGCCCCAGCATTTT

d_call: .
v_call: TRBV19
j_call: TRBJ2-3
clone_size: .
cdr3_aa: CASSWGGRATDTQYF
cdr3_nt: TGTGCCAGTAGTTGGGGAGGAAGGGCCACAGATACGCAGTATTTT

d_call: TRBD2
v_call: TRBV7-8
j_call: TRBJ2-3
clone_size: few
cdr3_aa: CASSLTSGGPTDTQYF
cdr3_nt: TGTGCCAGCAGCCTCACTAGCGGGGGGCCCACAGATACGCAGTATTTT

d_call: .
v_call: TRBV10-2
j_call: TRBJ1-1
clone_size: few
cdr3_aa: CASSRSPMNTEAFF
cdr3_nt: TGCGCCAGCAGCCGGTCTCCTATGAACACTGAAGCTTTCTTT

d_call: TRBD2
v_call: TRBV7-8
j_call: TRBJ2-3
clone_size: few
cdr3_aa: CASSRTRSGGGDTQYF
cdr3_nt: TGTGCCAGCAGCCGAACTCGTAGCGGGGGGGGGGATACGCAGTATTTT

d_call: TRBD2
v_call: TRBV7-6
j_call: TRBJ2-1
clone_size: .
cdr3_aa: CASSLGGLAEYNEQFF
cdr3_nt: TGTGCCAGCAGCTTGGGGGGACTAGCGGAGTACAATGAGCAGTTCTTC

d_call: .
v_call: TRBV20-1
j_call: TRBJ2-1
clone_size: few
cdr3_aa: CSATPGAGYNEQFF
cdr3_nt: TGCAGTGCTACTCCCGGGGCGGGGTACAATGAGCAGTTCTTC

d_call: .
v_call: TRBV20-1
j_call: TRBJ1-5
clone_size: .
cdr3_aa: CSASSMAENQPQHF
cdr3_nt: TGCAGTGCTAGTAGTATGGCGGAGAATCAGCCCCAGCATTTT

d_call: .
v_call: TRBV7-2
j_call: TRBJ1-2
clone_size: many
cdr3_aa: CASSLKGRGYGYTF
cdr3_nt: TGTGCCAGCAGCTTAAAGGGGAGAGGCTATGGCTACACCTTC

d_call: TRBD1
v_call: TRBV6-1
j_call: TRBJ1-5
clone_size: many
cdr3_aa: CASNLQGATQPQHF
cdr3_nt: TGTGCCAGCAATCTACAGGGGGCAACCCAGCCCCAGCATTTT

d_call: .
v_call: TRBV6-8
j_call: TRBJ1-5
clone_size: .
cdr3_aa: CASSSAGGGNQPQHF
cdr3_nt: TGTGCCAGCAGCTCGGCGGGAGGGGGCAATCAGCCCCAGCATTTT

d_call: TRBD2
v_call: TRBV10-2
j_call: TRBJ2-7
clone_size: .
cdr3_aa: CASRVAGTHLPYEQYF
cdr3_nt: TGCGCCAGCAGAGTAGCGGGGACGCATTTACCCTACGAGCAGTACTTC